The 5 T cell receptor beta chains below come from one sample, sequenced in a study of regulatory T cells in long-lasting Graves disease. Library construction for TCR beta used iRepertoire HTBI primers and Arm-PCR of CDR3 regions. TCRdb itself ran the multiplex PCR reads through MiXCR, one entry per CDR3 protein. The sample shows hundreds of thousands of distinct CDR3 sequences, 15% to 20% of them seen only once. Stated time point: newly diagnosed GD, antithyroid drugs for less than 3 months. The TCR library was prepared using RNA isolated from PBMCs. These data were also filed under a second study, of T cells in Graves' hyperthyroidism and ophthalmopathy.

The material was peripheral blood mononuclear cells (PBMCs), obtained at new diagnosis, from a patient treated with antithyroid drugs. The receptors here all came from a woman aged 35-60 years with Graves disease.

This clonotype was counted a few times. V is TRBV13 and J is TRBJ2-5, with TRBD2 identical over 9 bases. The trim removed 3 bases at V and 2 bases at J, leaving 7 bases unmatched. Germline V gene lookup returns CDR1 PRHDT and CDR2 FYEKMQ (reference sequence). This CDR3 has 16 residues. CDR3 in DNA: TGTGCCAGCAGCTTTGTTTTAGCGGGGGATCAAGAGACCCAGTACTTC. Its protein is CASSFVLAGDQETQYF.

This clonotype was found a few times. The chain couples TRBV6-5 to TRBJ2-3; TRBD2 might be the D (6 bases). CDR3 size: 16 residues. V gave up 2 bases and J gave up 4 bases, with 16 bases separating them. The germline V gene encodes CDR1 MNHEY and CDR2 SVGAGI. The CDR3 sequence: CASSYHARGSADTQYF. CDR3 nucleotide sequence: TGTGCCAGCAGTTACCACGCGCGGGGATCTGCAGATACGCAGTATTTT.

This clonotype was observed a few times. This chain joins TRBV19 and TRBJ1-4; no clear D gene. Germline assignment: CDR1 LNHDA and CDR2 SQIVND (reference sequence). This CDR3 has 15 residues. V shed 1 base and J shed 4 bases, with 10 bases lying between them. The CDR3 region has the DNA TGTGCCAGTAGTATAGGCCCCTCCGATAATGAAAAACTGTTTTTT. This codes for CASSIGPSDNEKLFF.

This clonotype was found once. This chain connects TRBV7-2 to TRBJ2-6; possible D gene TRBD1, 5 bases. The CDR3 totals 16 residues. V lost 1 base to trimming and J lost 2 bases, with 9 bases between them. Per germline, CDR1 SGHTA and CDR2 FQGNSA. CDR3 DNA: TGTGCCAGCAGCTTAGTAGGACAAACTGGGGCCAACGTCCTGACTTTC. Its translation: CASSLVGQTGANVLTF.

In its sample, this clonotype was seen a few times. This chain links TRBV18 with TRBJ2-7; unclear D gene. CDR1 and CDR2 from the germline V gene are KGHSH and LQKENI. V was clipped by 3 bases and J by 3 bases, with 12 bases between them. The length of the CDR3 is 14 residues. CDR3 sequence reads: CASSPEQVYYEQYF. The CDR3 DNA is TGTGCCAGCTCACCGGAGCAAGTTTACTACGAGCAGTACTTC.